What follows are 21 T cell receptor beta chains derived from one specimen sequenced in a study of blood T cell repertoires in COVID-19 (dated by TCRdb to 2020 to 2021). Library preparation used the immunoSEQ multiplex PCR assay. TCRdb limited this immuneACCESS table to in-frame rearrangements with V and J called. A share of clones is missing; checked studies link under half to unresolved V genes, and the rest is unexplained. For this sample the table gives 130,000 or so clones, of which just under 90% were detected only once. Jointly, the top ten make up 2% to 2.5% of the sample. The sequencing sample was made of peripheral blood. The receptors were gathered from a woman between 45 and 65 years old with acute or convalescent COVID-19.

The chain is built from TRBV27 and TRBJ2-7, with TRBD2 identical over 10 bases. The CDR3 extends over 15 amino acids. V gave up 6 bases and J gave up 4 bases; unmatched junction bases: 9. The germline gives CDR1 MNHEY, CDR2 SMNVEV (reference sequence). This chain's CDR3 is CASSASGGEPYEQYF. The CDR3 coding sequence is TGTGCCAGCAGCGCCAGCGGGGGGGAGCCGTACGAGCAGTACTTC.

In DNA, the CDR3 is TGTGCCAGCAGTTACCCGGGACTAGCGGGGCCCCTAGGGTACGAGCAGTACTTC. Translated: CASSYPGLAGPLGYEQYF. The chain has TRBV6-2 or TRBV6-3 and TRBJ2-7, with 13 bases lining up with TRBD2. The germline gives CDR1 MNHEY, CDR2 SVGEGT. CDR3 length: 18 amino acids. V lost 2 bases, J lost 4 bases, and 11 bases stayed unmatched.

This chain connects TRBV4-3 to TRBJ1-6; TRBD1 is a possible D gene (5 bases). CDR1 is LGHNA and CDR2 is YSLEER in the germline V gene. The CDR3 is 15 residues long. Between the trimmed V and J ends, which lost 0 bases and 10 bases, there was a span of 13 bases. CDR3 residues: CASSQDGTLESPLHF. The CDR3 DNA is TGCGCCAGCAGCCAAGACGGGACTCTGGAGTCACCCCTCCACTTT.

The V gene is TRBV10-3, the J gene TRBJ2-3, with D unresolved. This CDR3 comprises 14 residues. From germline, CDR1 is ENHRY and CDR2 SYGVKD. V lost 2 bases and J lost 1, with 7 bases in between. For the CDR3, the DNA is TGTGCCATCAGTGAGGTCCCGGGCACAGATACGCAGTATTTT. It yields the protein CAISEVPGTDTQYF.

The rearrangement uses TRBV10-2 and TRBJ1-1; 8 bases fit TRBD1. The germline gives CDR1 WSHSY, CDR2 SAAADI. The length of the CDR3 is 14 residues. Trimming took 4 bases from V and 4 from J; bases not matched to a gene: 5. CDR3 in amino acids: CASSVQGVSTEAFF. The CDR3 DNA follows: TGCGCCAGCAGTGTACAGGGGGTAAGCACTGAAGCTTTCTTT.

The chain recombines TRBV7-2 with TRBJ1-3; 8 nucleotides match TRBD1. The CDR3 has 14 amino acids. Germline-derived CDR1 and CDR2 are SGHTA and FQGNSA. V lost 3 bases to trimming and J lost 6 bases; unmatched junction nucleotides: 4. The CDR3 DNA follows: TGTGCCAGCAGCTTGCAGGGGGCTGTAAACACCATATATTTT. Its translation is CASSLQGAVNTIYF. Using reference TRBV7-2 and TRBJ1-3 for the parts outside the CDR3, the full variable domain is GAGVSQSPSNKVTEKGKDVELRCDPISGHTALYWYRQSLGQGLEFLIYFQGNSAPDKSGLPSDRFSAERTGGSVSTLTIQRTQQEDSAVYLCASSLQGAVNTIYFGEGSWLTVV.

This clone was recorded a few times. V and J are TRBV15 and TRBJ1-5; a possible D gene is TRBD1 (6 bases). This CDR3 comprises 14 residues. Trimming shortened V by 5 bases and J by 4 bases, and 12 bases separated the two germline ends. Germline CDR1 is LNHNV and CDR2 is YYDKDF (reference sequence). The CDR3 DNA sequence: TGTGCCACCAGCTCTGGCAGGGGTAATCAGCCCCAGCATTTT. Amino acids: CATSSGRGNQPQHF.

The table lists this clone with a count of one. V is TRBV24-1 and J is TRBJ1-2, with a possible D match to TRBD1 (6 bases). Trimming shortened V by 9 bases and J by 3 bases, and 16 bases separated the two germline ends. The germline CDR1 and CDR2 sequences are KGHDR and SFDVKD. The CDR3 is 14 amino acids. CDR3 amino acids: CATFHRDKDYGYTF. CDR3 sequence (DNA): TGTGCCACCTTCCACAGGGATAAGGACTATGGCTACACCTTC.

The chain joins TRBV5-4 to TRBJ2-6; D gene uncertain. V dropped 1 base and J dropped 2 bases, with 7 bases sitting between them. Per germline, CDR1 SGHNT and CDR2 YYREEE (reference sequence). The CDR3 loop spans 15 amino acids. CDR3 residues: CASSLWAAGANVLTF. As DNA, the CDR3 is TGTGCCAGCAGCTTGTGGGCAGCTGGGGCCAACGTCCTGACTTTC.

The chain employs TRBV7-9 and TRBJ2-4; the match to TRBD1 covers 10 bases. CDR1 and CDR2 from the germline V gene are SEHNR and FQNEAQ (reference sequence). V was clipped by 4 bases and J by 1 base; unmatched bases: 7. This CDR3 is built from 17 residues. The CDR3 is CASSSRQGAIAKNIQYF. CDR3 DNA sequence: TGTGCCAGCAGCTCACGACAGGGGGCTATCGCCAAAAACATTCAGTACTTC. The full variable domain, with the rest looked up from reference TRBV7-9 and TRBJ2-4, is DTGVSQNPRHKITKRGQNVTFRCDPISEHNRLYWYRQTLGQGPEFLTYFQNEAQLEKSRLLSDRFSAERPKGSFSTLEIQRTEQGDSAMYLCASSSRQGAIAKNIQYFGAGTRLSVL.

The chain recombines TRBV13 with TRBJ2-1, with D tentatively TRBD2 (6 bases). V gave up 5 bases and J gave up 2 bases, with 19 bases separating them. The CDR3 runs to 17 residues. Germline CDR1 is PRHDT and CDR2 is FYEKMQ (reference sequence). The CDR3 here is CASSQGPSAVTYNEQFF. The DNA for the CDR3 is TGTGCCAGCAGCCAAGGTCCTAGCGCTGTTACCTACAATGAGCAGTTCTTC.

The CDR3, as DNA: TGCGCCAGCAGTTCTCAGGGGCTCGGGGAGCTGTTTTTT. Protein product: CASSSQGLGELFF. The chain links TRBV10-2 to TRBJ2-2; TRBD1 is a possible D gene (6 bases). Between the trimmed V and J ends, which lost 5 bases and 7 bases, there was a span of 11 bases. Per the germline V gene, CDR1 is WSHSY and CDR2 is SAAADI. The CDR3 totals 13 residues.

The chain joins TRBV30 to TRBJ2-1; 12 bases match TRBD2. V gave up 2 bases and J gave up 8 bases; unmatched junction bases: 10. There are 16 residues in the CDR3. Germline V gene data show CDR1 as GTSNPN and CDR2 as SVGIG (reference sequence). CDR3 protein: CAWSPGLAGNVDEQFF. In DNA, the CDR3 is TGTGCCTGGAGTCCCGGACTAGCGGGGAATGTGGATGAGCAGTTCTTC.

The genes are TRBV24-1 and TRBJ2-1; 10 bases match TRBD1. CDR1 is KGHDR, CDR2 SFDVKD, per germline. V shed 1 base and J 4 bases; nucleotides not matched to a gene: 3. The CDR3 extends over 16 amino acids. The CDR3 loop is CATSDLRGQGYNEQFF. DNA for the CDR3: TGTGCCACCAGTGATTTAAGGGGACAGGGGTACAATGAGCAGTTCTTC.

The rearrangement uses TRBV11-3 and TRBJ1-3; no firm D call. The CDR3 has 15 residues. Germline lookup yields CDR1 SGHNT and CDR2 YENEEA. Trimming removed 3 bases from V and 0 bases from J, with 9 bases in between. The CDR3 DNA is TGTGCCAGCAGCTTCGGTGAGAACTCTGGAAACACCATATATTTT. Protein sequence: CASSFGENSGNTIYF.

The chain is built from TRBV9 and TRBJ2-5, with 7 bases identical to TRBD1. The CDR3 runs to 16 residues. Losses at the gene ends were 0 bases for V and 4 bases for J; bases not matched to a gene: 9. The germline V gene encodes CDR1 SGDLS and CDR2 YYNGEE. The CDR3 spells CASSVDDTGVRETQYF. The CDR3 DNA reads as TGTGCCAGCAGCGTAGATGACACAGGGGTTAGAGAGACCCAGTACTTC. The full variable domain, in which reference TRBV9 and TRBJ2-5 provide the parts outside the CDR3, is DSGVTQTPKHLITATGQRVTLRCSPRSGDLSVYWYQQSLDQGLQFLIQYYNGEERAKGNILERFSAQQFPDLHSELNLSSLELGDSALYFCASSVDDTGVRETQYFGPGTRLLVL.

The V call is TRBV5-1, the J call TRBJ2-1; D ambiguous. Per germline, CDR1 SGHRS and CDR2 YFSETQ. Deletions cut 6 bases from V and 9 bases from J, with 13 bases between. CDR3 length equals 12 residues. CDR3 bases: TGCGCCAGCAAAGAACCTCCAGGTGAGCAGTTCTTC. Protein: CASKEPPGEQFF.

Concerning this clone: The junction does not match germline at one end; this may be a read error. The CDR3 nucleotides are TGTGCCAGCAGCTTAGAGCACCTGCACTTC. This encodes CASSLEHLHF. The gene calls are TRBV7-9 and TRBJ1-2; no clear D. Germline-derived CDR1 and CDR2 are SEHNR and FQNEAQ (reference sequence). The CDR3 runs 10 residues. Together with reference TRBV7-9 and TRBJ1-2, the CDR3 gives the full variable domain: DTGVSQNPRHKITKRGQNVTFRCDPISEHNRLYWYRQTLGQGPEFLTYFQNEAQLEKSRLLSDRFSAERPKGSFSTLEIQRTEQGDSAMYLCASSLEHLHFGSGTRLTVV.

J is TRBJ2-7 and V is TRBV3-1 (or the pseudogene TRBV3-2); possible D gene TRBD1, 5 bases. V gave up 1 base and J gave up 4 bases, with 17 bases separating them. CDR1 and CDR2 from the germline V gene are LGHDT and YNNKEL (reference sequence). The CDR3 extends over 16 amino acids. The CDR3, as DNA: TGTGCCAGCAGCCAAGTAGGACGCAGGGCCAGGTACGAGCAGTACTTC. Protein product: CASSQVGRRARYEQYF.

J is TRBJ1-1 and V is TRBV27; D may be TRBD1 (6 bases). The CDR3 is made up of 13 amino acids. CDR1 and CDR2 (germline): MNHEY, SMNVEV (reference sequence). V lost 6 bases and J 3 bases, leaving 11 bases between the germline ends. The CDR3 loop is CASSWGHDTEAFF. The CDR3 nucleotides are TGTGCCAGCAGCTGGGGACACGACACTGAAGCTTTCTTT.

This clone has a single count. J is TRBJ2-7 and V is TRBV23-1; 12 bases match TRBD1. TRBV23-1 is marked as an open reading frame, function uncertain. V lost 3 bases, J lost 5 bases, and 5 bases stayed unmatched. The CDR3 is made up of 15 amino acids. The CDR3 DNA sequence: TGCGCCAGCAGTCATTCCGGGACAGGGGGCAACGAGCAGTACTTC. Encoded protein: CASSHSGTGGNEQYF.